The entry below describes one T cell receptor beta chain. The count of this clone is one. Its specific antigen is unknown. No base quality values were provided; no much bigger clone lies one nucleotide off. Library preparation employed the immunoSEQ multiplex PCR assay. Here the immuneACCESS table is served through TCRdb, limited to in-frame sequences with V and J called. Missing clones are a known gap in these copies; in checked studies unresolved V genes cover under half, and the rest lacks a known reason. In this sample the table shows under 50,000 clones, approximately 90% of which occur a single time. The ten largest clones represent approximately 0.49% of the sample. This entry comes from a study of T cell changes during pregnancy in multiple sclerosis (dated by TCRdb to about 2019). In terms of the full investigation: The study examined how the T cell repertoire changed over the course of pregnancy in women with multiple sclerosis.

This clonotype was sampled from a female donor in good health, enrolled as a control in a pregnancy study. The sample in question was CD4+ T cells from peripheral blood mononuclear cells, obtained in the first trimester of pregnancy.

The DNA reads TGTGCCAGCAGCTTAAGGCCCCGGCAGGGCTACGAGCAGTACTTC. Its protein is CASSLRPRQGYEQYF. This sequence uses TRBV13 and TRBJ2-7; the D gene is perhaps TRBD1, on 5 matching bases. V loses 2 bases of germline sequence and J loses 3 bases, and the interval between the two ends is 14 bases. The CDR3 holds 15 amino acids from the cysteine to the phenylalanine. Only the CDR3 DNA is retained, 45 bases long and in frame from the first base. In the germline V gene (reference sequence), CDR1 corresponds to PRHDT and CDR2 to FYEKMQ.